The TCR beta chain described here comes from a study of CD8+ T cells in alopecia areata. With regard to this clone: Its antigen is not known.

RNA extraction and reverse transcription yielded cDNA as sequencing template. Clones were sequenced by immunoSEQ multiplex PCR, and TCRdb holds only the in-frame ones, with some missing. Of 120,000 or so clones listed, around 64% are singletons. Findings of the study overall: Among patients, TCR sharing was less clear than in mice, a difference possibly due in part to HLA diversity in the patient population. Researchers report lesional scalp, most notably alopecia totalis/universalis, outstripped normal scalp in clonality.

The germline V gene encodes CDR1 SGHTA and CDR2 FQGNSA. V shed 5 bases, J shed 2 bases, and the junction held 5 bases outside the gene matches. This CDR3 contains 16 residues. This receptor was identified in a human donor in good health. What was sequenced was CD4+ T cells sorted from blood. The chain carries TRBV7-2 and TRBJ2-5, with 13 bases that match TRBD2. DNA for the CDR3: TGTGCCAGCAGCCTCTCGACTAGCGGGGGGCAAGAGACCCAGTACTTC. Translated: CASSLSTSGGQETQYF.